The 12 T cell receptor beta chains reported below all come from one sample, sequenced in a study of neoadjuvant nivolumab and ipilimumab in lung cancer (TCRdb year 2020). The time point label corresponds to: at surgical resection after neoadjuvant nivolumab +/- ipilimumab. Libraries came from the immunoSEQ multiplex PCR assay. TCRdb took over this immuneACCESS table, retaining in-frame rearrangements with V and J assigned. Such tables are incomplete; in checked studies, under half of the missing clones stem from an unresolved V gene, and the remainder is unexplained. The table for this sample lists about 9,000 clones; 84% of them were counted only once. Together, the top ten hold 8% of the sample. The sample here was tumor tissue, taken after neoadjuvant nivolumab, alone or with ipilimumab, at or shortly before surgery. The receptor set was obtained from an adult with non-small cell lung cancer.

The chain combines TRBV6-1 with TRBJ1-2; D gene ambiguous. V lost 0 bases, J lost 8 bases, and 16 bases lay in between. The length of the CDR3 is 15 residues. Germline V gene data show CDR1 as MNHNS and CDR2 as SASEGT. The CDR3 reads CASSEALGRVGGYTF. Written as DNA, the CDR3 is TGTGCCAGCAGTGAAGCGCTTGGGAGGGTCGGCGGCTACACCTTC.

This clone has just a few counts. This rearrangement joins TRBV5-4 to TRBJ2-7; the match to TRBD2 covers 8 bases. Looked up from germline, CDR1 is SGHNT and CDR2 is YYREEE (reference sequence). J gave up 10 bases and V 0 bases, and 3 bases lay outside the gene matches. The CDR3 extends over 12 amino acids. CDR3 loop: CASSLELAEQYF. The CDR3 DNA follows: TGTGCCAGCAGCTTGGAACTAGCGGAACAGTACTTC.

CDR3 sequence: CASTSRNYGYTF. DNA of the CDR3: TGTGCCAGCACCTCAAGGAACTATGGCTACACCTTC. The chain employs TRBV6-5 and TRBJ1-2; D is ambiguous. The V and J ends lost 7 bases and 2 bases respectively, with 8 bases between them. There are 12 residues in the CDR3. Germline V gene lookup returns CDR1 MNHEY and CDR2 SVGAGI.

V is TRBV5-1 and J is TRBJ2-5; 13 bases fit TRBD2. Per the germline V gene, CDR1 is SGHRS and CDR2 is YFSETQ. This CDR3 is 14 amino acids long. V shed 8 bases and J 3 bases; nucleotides not matched to a gene: 4. The CDR3 loop reads CASSTSGREETQYF. The CDR3 bases are TGCGCCAGTTCAACTAGCGGGAGGGAAGAGACCCAGTACTTC.

The rearrangement links TRBV5-6 to TRBJ2-2; D is ambiguous. The V and J ends lost 4 bases and 4 bases respectively, with 5 bases between them. The CDR3 extends over 12 amino acids. The germline V gene has CDR1 SGHDT and CDR2 YYEEEE. CDR3 protein: CASSQVTGELFF. In DNA form, the CDR3 reads TGTGCCAGCAGCCAAGTCACCGGGGAGCTGTTTTTT.

The rearrangement joins TRBV11-2 to TRBJ2-7; TRBD1 is a possible D gene (6 bases). The V end lost 5 bases, the J end lost 2 bases, and 16 bases lay between the germline ends. The CDR3 runs to 15 residues. Germline CDR1 SGHAT, CDR2 FQNNGV. CDR3 nucleotide sequence: TGTGCCAGCAGCACCGCCCAGGGGTTAGCCTACGAGCAGTACTTC. Translated, it gives CASSTAQGLAYEQYF.

The chain combines TRBV5-6 with TRBJ2-3; D gene uncertain. This CDR3 is 12 amino acids long. The V end lost 2 bases, the J end lost 3 bases, and 4 bases lay between the germline ends. Germline loops: CDR1 SGHDT, CDR2 YYEEEE. CDR3 amino acids: CASSLQTDTQYF. CDR3 in DNA: TGTGCCAGCAGCTTACAAACAGATACGCAGTATTTT.

The sample holds one count of this clone. The J gene is TRBJ2-3, the V gene TRBV19; TRBD2 aligns across 14 bases. The V segment lost 6 bases and the J segment 3 bases; nucleotides outside the gene matches: 23. This CDR3 region has 22 residues. Germline values: CDR1 LNHDA, CDR2 SQIVND (reference sequence). The CDR3 DNA is TGTGCCAGTAGCAGAAGAGGGGTGACTAGCGGGGGGGCCGGGCGGGTGACAGATACGCAGTATTTT. Translation gives CASSRRGVTSGGAGRVTDTQYF.

This clone was found a few times. The V gene is TRBV25-1, the J gene TRBJ2-4, with D perhaps given as TRBD1 or TRBD2 (5 bases each). The germline CDR1 and CDR2 sequences are MGHDK and SYGVNS. V gave up 3 bases and J gave up 15 bases, with 12 bases separating them. The CDR3 is 11 residues long. DNA of the CDR3: TGTGCCAGCAGTGAGAGGGGCTCCCCGTACTTC. Protein: CASSERGSPYF.

This rearrangement joins TRBV5-6 to TRBJ2-1, with 7 bases aligning to TRBD1. CDR1 is SGHDT and CDR2 is YYEEEE in the germline V gene. The CDR3 has 11 residues. CDR3 bases: TGTGGACAGGGCCTTTACAATGAGCAGTTCTTC. It specifies CGQGLYNEQFF.

The chain is built from TRBV27 and TRBJ2-3, with TRBD2 as a possible D gene (6 bases). V was cut by 1 base and J by 0 bases, with 11 bases left in between. Germline-derived CDR1 and CDR2 are MNHEY and SMNVEV (reference sequence). The CDR3 spans 16 residues. The CDR3 here is CASSLWRRVSTDTQYF. DNA of the CDR3: TGTGCCAGCAGTTTATGGCGGAGGGTTAGCACAGATACGCAGTATTTT.

The V and J genes are TRBV5-4 and TRBJ1-2; tentatively, D is TRBD1 (6 bases). The germline V and J ends were trimmed by 4 bases and 1 base, with 11 bases remaining between them. This CDR3 has 14 amino acids. Germline V gene lookup returns CDR1 SGHNT and CDR2 YYREEE (reference sequence). The CDR3 region has the DNA TGTGCCAGCAGCCGGGACACTTATAACTATGGCTACACCTTC. It yields the protein CASSRDTYNYGYTF.